This entry concerns a single T cell receptor beta chain. The repertoire was sequenced with immunoSEQ multiplex PCR; TCRdb's copy has only in-frame clones and lacks some. The sample includes some 120,000 clones, about 87% of them seen just once. This sample was included in a study of control samples from healthy donors and cancer patients. Germline lookup yields CDR1 LNHDA and CDR2 SQIVND (reference sequence). Trimming cost V 7 bases and J 5 bases; bases outside gene matches: 16. This CDR3 has 16 residues. This receptor was obtained from a young man in good health. The V and J genes are TRBV19 and TRBJ1-1; 7 positions match TRBD1. The sequenced material came from blood. CDR3 protein: CASTIGSRQGWTEAFF. For the CDR3, the DNA is TGTGCCAGTACCATAGGGTCTCGACAGGGATGGACTGAAGCTTTCTTT.